This T cell receptor (beta chain) comes out of a study of T cell responses to AZD1222 COVID-19 vaccine. The CDR3 extends over 14 amino acids. Germline CDR1 reads LGHDT; CDR2 reads YNNKEL (reference sequence). Trimming removed 2 bases from V and 8 bases from J, with 15 bases in between. Sequencing used immunoSEQ multiplex PCR; TCRdb keeps in-frame clones, though not all of them. The data contain more than 100,000 clones, around 91% of them seen just once; the ten biggest clones take up approximately 3.1%. A note on this clone: The antigen remains undetermined.

Findings and limits, study-wide: The peak T cell response came first, and repertoires were sampled only after it. Regions 160-218 and 743-854 held dominance among vaccine-associated CD4 TCRs, which spanned spike.

This sequence originates from an adult in good health. The V gene is TRBV3-1 (or the pseudogene TRBV3-2), the J gene TRBJ1-2; tentatively, D is TRBD1 (5 bases). The sequenced sample was peripheral blood, obtained on day 0 of AZD1222 vaccination. The CDR3 nucleotides are TGTGCCAGCAGCCAACCGGAAGGGGCGGGAGGCTACACCTTC. Its translation is CASSQPEGAGGYTF.